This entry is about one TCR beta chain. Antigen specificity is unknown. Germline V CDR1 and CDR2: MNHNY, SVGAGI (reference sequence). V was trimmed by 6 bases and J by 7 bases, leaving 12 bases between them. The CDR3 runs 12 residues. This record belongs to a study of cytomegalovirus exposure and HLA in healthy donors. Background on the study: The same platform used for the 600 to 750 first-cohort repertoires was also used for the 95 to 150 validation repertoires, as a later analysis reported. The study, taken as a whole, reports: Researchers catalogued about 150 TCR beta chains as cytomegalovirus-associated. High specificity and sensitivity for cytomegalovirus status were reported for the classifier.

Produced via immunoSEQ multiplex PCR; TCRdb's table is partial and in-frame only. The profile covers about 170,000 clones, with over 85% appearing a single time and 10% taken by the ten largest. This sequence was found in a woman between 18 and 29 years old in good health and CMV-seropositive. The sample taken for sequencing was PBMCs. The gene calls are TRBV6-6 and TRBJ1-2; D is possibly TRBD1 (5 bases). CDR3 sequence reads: CASSPPTVGYTF. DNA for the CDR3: TGTGCCAGCAGCCCGCCGACAGTTGGCTACACCTTC.